These 5 T cell receptor beta chains share one sample of origin, sequenced in a study of cytomegalovirus exposure and HLA in healthy donors. Profiling relied on immunoSEQ multiplex PCR, and the TCRdb table lists in-frame clones only, not all of them. The sample records roughly 140,000 clones, approximately 86% being singletons. The specimen sequenced was PBMCs. The origin of the receptors is a woman in her late teens or twenties in good health and CMV-seropositive.

This chain uses TRBV6-1 with TRBJ1-2, with D maybe TRBD1 (6 bases). V lost 5 bases and J lost 1, with 11 bases in between. The V gene's germline CDR1 is MNHNS and CDR2 SASEGT. The CDR3 length is 14 residues. DNA for the CDR3: TGTGCCAGCAGTCCTCAGGGGAGTAACTATGGCTACACCTTC. Its translation: CASSPQGSNYGYTF.

This clone was detected once. The chain combines TRBV27 with TRBJ1-5, with D hard to call. The V end lost 6 bases, the J end lost 3 bases, and 12 bases lay between the germline ends. The CDR3 contains 14 residues. Looked up from germline, CDR1 is MNHEY and CDR2 is SMNVEV (reference sequence). The CDR3 loop reads CASSGEPSNQPQHF. The CDR3 DNA follows: TGTGCCAGCAGCGGAGAGCCCTCCAATCAGCCCCAGCATTTT.

This chain connects TRBV28 to TRBJ1-2; D call uncertain. V was cut by 6 bases and J by 4 bases, with 15 bases left in between. Germline-derived CDR1 and CDR2 are MDHEN and SYDVKM. This CDR3 is 14 amino acids long. The CDR3 spells CASSPAPGVYGYTF. CDR3 DNA sequence: TGTGCCAGCAGCCCCGCCCCCGGAGTCTATGGCTACACCTTC.

The chain recombines TRBV25-1 with TRBJ2-3; possibly TRBD1 for D (6 bases). Germline values: CDR1 MGHDK, CDR2 SYGVNS. Trimming stripped 7 bases from V and 4 bases from J, with 15 bases between. There are 14 residues in the CDR3. CDR3 DNA sequence: TGTGCCAGCAAAGGGGGTACTTTTTCAGATACGCAGTATTTT. Translation gives CASKGGTFSDTQYF.

The genes are TRBV7-3 and TRBJ2-3, with 7 bases matching TRBD1. The germline CDR1 and CDR2 sequences are SGHTA and FQGTGA. The ends lost 6 bases at V and 6 bases at J; junction bases unmatched: 12. The CDR3 is made up of 15 amino acids. The CDR3 loop reads CASSRGQQVSDTQYF. CDR3 nucleotides: TGTGCCAGCAGTCGGGGACAGCAGGTTTCGGATACGCAGTATTTT.